Listed here are 17 T cell receptor beta chains from one sample, sequenced in a study of T cell responses to AZD1222 COVID-19 vaccine. The method was immunoSEQ multiplex PCR; TCRdb's version includes in-frame clones alone and lacks a portion of them. This sample has 150,000 or so clones, with around 93% found just once. Source: peripheral blood, taken 28 days after the second AZD1222 dose. Source of these receptors: an adult who received the AZD1222 COVID-19 vaccine.

V usage is TRBV11-2 and J usage is TRBJ1-1, with TRBD1 as a possible D gene (5 bases). The V end lost 5 bases, the J end lost 7 bases, and 20 bases lay between the germline ends. The CDR3 covers 15 residues. The germline CDR1 and CDR2 sequences are SGHAT and FQNNGV. The CDR3 DNA reads as TGTGCCAGCAGCCCTAGGGGAATTGGGGGGTATGAAGCTTTCTTT. Encoded protein: CASSPRGIGGYEAFF.

CDR3 protein: CASSPGTGGGYTF. In DNA, the CDR3 is TGTGCCAGCTCACCGGGGACAGGGGGAGGCTACACCTTC. The J gene is TRBJ1-2, the V gene TRBV18; 11 bases match TRBD1. The CDR3 spans 13 residues. Trimming cost V 3 bases and J 8 bases; bases outside gene matches: 2. Germline assignment: CDR1 KGHSH and CDR2 LQKENI.

This clone has only one observation. This chain uses TRBV21-1 with TRBJ1-5. TRBV21-1 is a recognized pseudogene. This CDR3 comprises 14 residues. The CDR3 DNA is TGTGCCAGCATGCACCGGGTCCTCAATCAGCCCCAGCATTTT. Amino acids: CASMHRVLNQPQHF.

The chain has TRBV3-1 (or the pseudogene TRBV3-2) and TRBJ2-3; D uncertain. Trimming removed 0 bases from V and 3 bases from J, with 13 bases in between. The CDR3 length is 16 residues. From germline, CDR1 is LGHDT and CDR2 YNNKEL (reference sequence). The CDR3 sequence: CASSQEEEGFTDTQYF. CDR3 coding DNA: TGTGCCAGCAGCCAAGAAGAGGAAGGGTTTACAGATACGCAGTATTTT.

This chain connects TRBV7-3 to TRBJ2-2; TRBD2 is a possible D gene (6 bases). Germline CDR1 reads SGHTA; CDR2 reads FQGTGA. The CDR3 covers 16 residues. The germline V and J ends were trimmed by 5 bases and 0 bases, with 13 bases remaining between them. The CDR3 DNA reads TGTGCCAGCAGCCCGGGACTCCTTTCGAACACCGGGGAGCTGTTTTTT. Its protein is CASSPGLLSNTGELFF.

V and J are TRBV2 and TRBJ2-3; TRBD2 is a possible D gene (5 bases). Looked up from germline, CDR1 is SNHLY and CDR2 is FYNNEI. V lost 5 bases and J 2 bases, leaving 11 bases between the germline ends. This CDR3 comprises 14 residues. CDR3 DNA: TGTGCCAGCAGTCCCCGGGGATCCACAGATACGCAGTATTTT. Protein sequence: CASSPRGSTDTQYF.

V is TRBV5-1 and J is TRBJ1-2, with no clear D. Per the germline V gene, CDR1 is SGHRS and CDR2 is YFSETQ. The CDR3 loop spans 10 amino acids. The CDR3 DNA reads TGCGCAGTTGACCGCTATGGCTACACCTTC. This sequence encodes CAVDRYGYTF.

The gene calls are TRBV11-3 and TRBJ1-1; D gene unclear. From germline, CDR1 is SGHNT and CDR2 YENEEA. The CDR3 covers 13 residues. V lost 6 bases to trimming and J lost 1 base, with 9 bases between them. In DNA, the CDR3 is TGTGCCAGCAGTTATGACCAGAACACTGAAGCTTTCTTT. This sequence encodes CASSYDQNTEAFF.

V and J are TRBV6-2 or TRBV6-3 and TRBJ2-1, with 13 positions matching TRBD2. The germline V gene has CDR1 MNHEY and CDR2 SVGEGT. This CDR3 region has 16 residues. The J segment lost 9 bases and the V segment lost 2 bases, leaving 7 bases of the junction unmatched. The chain's CDR3 is CASSYVRTSGSGEQFF. The CDR3 nucleotides read TGTGCCAGCAGTTACGTCAGGACTAGCGGGAGCGGTGAGCAGTTCTTC.

This chain's CDR3 is CASERGPKNEKLFF. The CDR3 DNA reads as TGTGCCAGCGAAAGGGGGCCTAAAAATGAAAAACTGTTTTTT. The chain is built from TRBV2 and TRBJ1-4; 7 bases align to TRBD1. Germline trimming cut 8 bases from V and 5 bases from J; bases unmatched to any gene: 8. CDR3 length equals 14 residues. The V gene's germline CDR1 is SNHLY and CDR2 FYNNEI.

The rearrangement links TRBV7-2 to TRBJ2-7; 10 positions agree with TRBD2. CDR3 size: 15 residues. Germline V gives CDR1 SGHTA, CDR2 FQGNSA. The trim removed 1 base at V and 3 bases at J, leaving 3 bases unmatched. DNA of the CDR3: TGTGCCAGCAGCTTAGGAACTAGCGGGGACTACGAGCAGTACTTC. It yields the protein CASSLGTSGDYEQYF.

This clone has just one count. J is TRBJ1-2 and V is TRBV6-4; the match to TRBD1 covers 12 bases. Germline V gives CDR1 MRHNA, CDR2 SNTAGT. CDR3 length equals 14 residues. The V and J ends lost 3 bases and 7 bases, in that order; junction bases with no gene match: 3. CDR3 sequence reads: CASSEGQGASGYTF. In DNA, the CDR3 is TGTGCCAGCAGTGAGGGACAGGGGGCGAGTGGCTACACCTTC.

This clone was recorded only once. The gene calls are TRBV6-5 and TRBJ2-1; D unresolved. The CDR3 contains 13 residues. Germline V CDR1 and CDR2: MNHEY, SVGAGI. Trimming cost V 9 bases and J 0 bases, with 9 bases left between them. The CDR3 DNA is TGTGCCAGTTCATCGAGCTCCTACAATGAGCAGTTCTTC. Protein product: CASSSSSYNEQFF.

This chain's CDR3 is CASSQTSGRFDEQFF. CDR3 DNA: TGTGCCAGCAGCCAGACTAGCGGGAGATTCGATGAGCAGTTCTTC. This rearrangement joins TRBV7-9 to TRBJ2-1; TRBD2 matches at 12 bases. Germline assignment: CDR1 SEHNR and CDR2 FQNEAQ (reference sequence). The CDR3 is 15 residues long. The ends lost 5 bases at V and 8 bases at J; junction bases unmatched: 7.

As regards this clone: A junction boundary mismatches the germline segment, possibly from a read error. This chain uses TRBV6-5 with TRBJ2-7, with D uncertain. The CDR3 is made up of 10 amino acids. CDR1 is MNHEY, CDR2 SVGAGI, per germline. The CDR3 spells CASSYYEQYF. The CDR3 DNA reads as TGTGCCAGCAGCTACTACGAGCAGTACTTC.

The V call is TRBV12-3 or TRBV12-4, the J call TRBJ1-2; TRBD1 might be the D (5 bases). V lost 7 bases, J lost 6 bases, and 12 bases lay in between. This CDR3 spans 12 amino acids. The DNA of the CDR3 is TGTGCCAGCACCCAGGGCAGGAATGGCTACACCTTC. Translated, it gives CASTQGRNGYTF.

The gene calls are TRBV5-1 and TRBJ2-2; TRBD2 matches at 9 bases. The ends lost 9 bases at V and 6 bases at J; junction bases unmatched: 21. Germline values: CDR1 SGHRS, CDR2 YFSETQ. This CDR3 comprises 18 residues. The CDR3 nucleotides read TGCGCCACCACCAGGGGACTCGCGGGGGGGCTTATCGCCGGGGAGCTGTTTTTT. Translating gives CATTRGLAGGLIAGELFF.